This TCR beta chain was captured by sequencing in a study of spatial heterogeneity in lung cancer. The CDR3 is made up of 13 amino acids. The V and J ends lost 5 bases and 5 bases respectively, with 13 bases between them. Germline V gives CDR1 MNHEY, CDR2 SVGEGT. From the 5' RACE reads, TCRdb called clonotypes with MiXCR, one entry per CDR3 protein. In the table there are around 110,000 distinct CDR3 sequences, 12% of which are singletons. As to time point: blood at routine non-recurrence follow-up after resection. No cells were sorted before sequencing. The whole RNA sequenced was extracted from tumor, nontumor lung or frozen PBMC.

The V and J genes are TRBV6-2 or TRBV6-3 and TRBJ2-7; TRBD1 or TRBD2 may be the D gene (6 bases each). The sequence derives from a male donor with early-stage non-small cell lung cancer. Sample: PBMCs, taken at follow-up. The CDR3: CASSPGAIHEQYF. Here the CDR3 DNA reads TGTGCCAGCAGTCCGGGGGCGATCCACGAGCAGTACTTC.